One sample yielded the 10 T cell receptor beta chains listed below, sequenced in a study of vaccination and CD4 T cells after COVID-19. As for treatment: approximately nine-day PBMC culture with coronavirus spike peptide pools or control peptides (ViraFEST assay). Cultured CD4+ T cell DNA underwent sequencing with the Oncomine TCR Beta short-read assay. TCRdb called the PCR reads again in MiXCR, with one record for every CDR3 protein. Of 14,000 to 15,000 distinct CDR3 sequences listed, approximately 52% were seen once; the top ten hold approximately 8%. Antigens for these TCRs are unknown. What was sequenced was CD4+ T cells from blood, cultured in vitro. All receptors come from a human donor who had recovered from COVID-19.

This clonotype was seen just once. At one of its ends the junction is not consistent with the germline gene, which may arise from a read error. The gene calls are TRBV7-4 and TRBJ1-1, with D tentatively TRBD1 (6 bases). Germline lookup yields CDR1 SGHVT and CDR2 SQSDAQ. The CDR3 is 16 residues long. The CDR3 region is CASSQGKGEKRSEAFF. The CDR3 bases are TGCGCCAGCAGCCAAGGAAAGGGGGAGAAGCGGTCTGAAGCTTTCTTT.

V usage is TRBV20-1 and J usage is TRBJ2-7; TRBD2 agrees at 9 bases. The CDR3 has 14 residues. V shed 7 bases, J shed 3 bases, and the junction held 10 bases outside the gene matches. The germline gives CDR1 DFQATT, CDR2 SNEGSKA (reference sequence). The CDR3 region is CSVPRLAGSYEQYF. The CDR3 DNA reads as TGCAGTGTCCCCCGGCTAGCGGGGAGCTACGAGCAGTACTTC.

This chain connects TRBV18 to TRBJ2-7, with D tentatively TRBD2 (5 bases). This CDR3 spans 16 amino acids. Trimming removed 0 bases from V and 3 bases from J, with 15 bases in between. Germline loops: CDR1 KGHSH, CDR2 LQKENI. The CDR3, as DNA: TGTGCCAGCTCACCACCCGGGATTGCACCGTACTACGAGCAGTACTTC. Protein: CASSPPGIAPYYEQYF.

This clonotype has just a few counts. This chain's CDR3 is CASSLGATENTEAFF. The CDR3 nucleotides read TGTGCCAGCAGCTTGGGGGCAACAGAGAACACTGAAGCTTTCTTT. The chain uses TRBV7-8 and TRBJ1-1, with D perhaps TRBD1 (6 bases). The V and J ends lost 3 bases and 1 base respectively, with 12 bases between them. Germline lookup yields CDR1 SGHVS and CDR2 FQNEAQ. The CDR3 is 15 residues long.

In this sample, this clonotype turned up a few times. V and J are TRBV4-1 and TRBJ2-3; D remains ambiguous. The germline CDR1 and CDR2 sequences are MGHRA and YSYEKL. V lost 1 base to trimming and J lost 1 base, with 9 bases between them. CDR3 length: 15 amino acids. The CDR3 region has the DNA TGCGCCAGCAGCCAAGTTTCCGACGGCACAGATACGCAGTATTTT. Amino acids: CASSQVSDGTDTQYF.

J is TRBJ2-2 and V is TRBV20-1; TRBD1 aligns across 7 bases. Germline trimming cut 6 bases from V and 8 bases from J; bases unmatched to any gene: 9. Germline V gene sequence: CDR1 DFQATT, CDR2 SNEGSKA (reference sequence). The CDR3 is 13 amino acids. The CDR3 DNA reads as TGCAGTGCCAGAATGACAGGGATTGGGGAGCTGTTTTTT. This encodes CSARMTGIGELFF.

The chain employs TRBV27 and TRBJ2-2; 11 nucleotides line up with TRBD1. The germline CDR1 and CDR2 sequences are MNHEY and SMNVEV (reference sequence). The length of the CDR3 is 16 residues. Trimming cost V 5 bases and J 5 bases; bases outside gene matches: 7. In DNA, the CDR3 is TGTGCCAGCAGTACCTCCCGGGACAGGGGGACCGGGGAGCTGTTTTTT. Translated, it gives CASSTSRDRGTGELFF.

This chain links TRBV7-2 with TRBJ2-5, with 8 bases fitting TRBD2. CDR1 and CDR2 (germline): SGHTA, FQGNSA. The junction had 14 bases not matched to a gene; V was cut back by 9 bases and J by 5 bases. The CDR3 is 15 amino acids. In DNA, the CDR3 is TGTGCCAGTTCGCAACGAAGCGGGGGCGCGGAGACCCAGTACTTC. Protein: CASSQRSGGAETQYF.

Points on this clonotype: The junction and the germline gene differ at one end; a read error may be behind it. The chain employs TRBV18 and TRBJ2-7, with D unclear. This CDR3 has 15 amino acids. Per germline, CDR1 KGHSH and CDR2 LQKENI. This chain's CDR3 is CAGSPSRASGYEQYF. The DNA for the CDR3 is TGTGCCGGCTCACCATCCCGGGCCTCTGGCTACGAGCAGTACTTC.

The chain combines TRBV11-2 with TRBJ2-7, with TRBD2 identical over 10 bases. Germline CDR1 and CDR2: SGHAT and FQNNGV. The CDR3 runs to 16 residues. V trimming: 6 bases; J trimming: 2 bases; junction bases outside the gene matches: 10. In nucleotides, the CDR3 is TGTGCCAGCAGATCCCCTCGGACTAGCGGTCCCTACGAGCAGTACTTC. It specifies CASRSPRTSGPYEQYF.